The clone carrying this TCR beta chain was seen only once. Antigen specificity is unknown. The CDR3 sequence is 14 residues long. V gave up 3 bases and J gave up 7 bases, with 13 bases separating them. Germline V gene data show CDR1 as SNHLY and CDR2 as FYNNEI. The authors split each subset's genomic DNA evenly across several immunoSEQ plates. Unsorted PBMC contributed 250 to 350 ng DNA, roughly 30,000 T cell genomes, to each replicate PCR. The team ran DNA from unsorted PBMCs on ten immunoSEQ deep assay plates for sequencing. TCRdb's table, derived via immunoSEQ multiplex PCR, lists solely in-frame clones and lacks some. The repertoire consists of 490,000 or so clones, with around 80% occurring once and the leading ten covering 10% to 15%. This sample stems from a study of shared clonotypes between healthy human individuals. Study-level findings and limits: Sequencing depth was expected to affect clonotype sharing among donors.

The rearrangement joins TRBV2 to TRBJ2-4; D is perhaps TRBD2 (5 bases). What was sequenced was PBMCs. The source of this sequence is a woman aged 40 to 50 in good health. Some clones in this sample may be carry-over from other donors' samples. The CDR3 region is CASSEDYGKNIQYF. CDR3 in DNA: TGTGCCAGCAGTGAGGATTACGGGAAGAACATTCAGTACTTC.